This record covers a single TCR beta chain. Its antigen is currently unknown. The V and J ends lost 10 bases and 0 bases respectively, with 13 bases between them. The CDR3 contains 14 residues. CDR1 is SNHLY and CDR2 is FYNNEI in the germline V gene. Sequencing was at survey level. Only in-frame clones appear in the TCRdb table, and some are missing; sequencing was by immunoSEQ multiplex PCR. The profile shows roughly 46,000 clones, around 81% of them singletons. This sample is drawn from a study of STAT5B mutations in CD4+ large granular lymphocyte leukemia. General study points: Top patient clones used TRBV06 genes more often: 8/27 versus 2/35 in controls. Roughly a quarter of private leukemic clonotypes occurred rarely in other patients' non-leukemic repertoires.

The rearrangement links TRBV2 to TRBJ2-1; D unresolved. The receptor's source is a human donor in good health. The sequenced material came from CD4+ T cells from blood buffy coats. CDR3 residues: CATRGPDSYNEQFF. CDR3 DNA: TGTGCCACCCGTGGACCCGACTCCTACAATGAGCAGTTCTTC.